The 18 T cell receptor beta chains given below trace back to one sample, sequenced in a study of T cell clones after liver transplantation. Profiling relied on immunoSEQ multiplex PCR, and the TCRdb table lists in-frame clones only, not all of them. This sample yields tens of thousands of clones, of which roughly 92% are seen a single time; roughly 0.9% belongs to the top ten. The material sequenced was CD4+ T cells from blood, taken less than 28 months after liver transplant. The receptors derive from a human patient who received a liver transplant. Part of the T cells may come from the graft donor.

The chain uses TRBV15 and TRBJ1-1; D may be TRBD1 (5 bases). The ends were cut back, 0 bases at V and 1 base at J, with 9 bases in the middle. The CDR3 contains 15 residues. CDR1 LNHNV and CDR2 YYDKDF come from the germline V gene (reference sequence). In DNA form, the CDR3 reads TGTGCCACCAGCAGAGATTTCGGGGCGAACACTGAAGCTTTCTTT. Protein: CATSRDFGANTEAFF. Combining the CDR3 with reference TRBV15 and TRBJ1-1 gives the whole variable domain DAMVIQNPRYQVTQFGKPVTLSCSQTLNHNVMYWYQQKSSQAPKLLFHYYDKDFNNEADTPDNFQSRRPNTSFCFLDIRSPGLGDTAMYLCATSRDFGANTEAFFGQGTRLTVV.

The V and J genes are TRBV19 and TRBJ2-4, with 8 positions matching TRBD1. J was trimmed by 6 bases and V by 3 bases; bases with no gene match: 19. Germline assignment: CDR1 LNHDA and CDR2 SQIVND (reference sequence). CDR3 length: 19 amino acids. CDR3: CASSMKGQGSWGAGNIQYF. CDR3 sequence (DNA): TGTGCCAGTAGTATGAAAGGACAGGGTTCTTGGGGAGCAGGAAACATTCAGTACTTC.

This chain links TRBV29-1 with TRBJ1-1, with D uncertain. Germline-derived CDR1 and CDR2 are SQVTM and ANQGSEA. The ends were cut back, 6 bases at V and 4 bases at J, with 15 bases in the middle. The CDR3 is 13 residues long. CDR3 bases: TGCAGCGTCCTTGGGCAGCCAGGCACTGAAGCTTTCTTT. Protein product: CSVLGQPGTEAFF.

The chain is built from TRBV21-1 and TRBJ2-1; TRBD2 is taken as the D call from the table, unchecked against the DNA. TRBV21-1 is designated a pseudogene. CDR3 size: 16 residues. CDR3 sequence reads: CASSIRLAGYYNEQFF. The CDR3 nucleotides are TGTGCCAGCAGCATACGACTAGCGGGATACTACAATGAGCAGTTCTTC.

This sequence joins TRBV18 and TRBJ1-4; D not certain. Trimming stripped 5 bases from V and 0 bases from J, with 10 bases between. The CDR3 runs 15 residues. The germline V gene encodes CDR1 KGHSH and CDR2 LQKENI. The chain's CDR3 is CASSVDQTTNEKLFF. The CDR3 DNA reads TGTGCCAGCTCAGTTGACCAAACAACTAATGAAAAACTGTTTTTT.

The genes are TRBV19 and TRBJ2-1, with a weak D call TRBD2 (6 bases). CDR3 length: 15 residues. V was shortened by 3 bases and J by 7 bases, with 16 bases between the two germline ends. Germline V gene lookup returns CDR1 LNHDA and CDR2 SQIVND (reference sequence). This CDR3 reads CASSILETGRNEQFF. Here the CDR3 DNA reads TGTGCCAGTAGTATCCTCGAGACGGGGAGGAATGAGCAGTTCTTC.

V and J are TRBV18 and TRBJ1-1, with TRBD1 matching 7 bases. The junction had 5 bases not matched to a gene; V was cut back by 3 bases and J by 1 base. This CDR3 region has 15 residues. The germline gives CDR1 KGHSH, CDR2 LQKENI. The CDR3 DNA reads as TGTGCCAGCTCACCGCTGGACAGGCCGAACACTGAAGCTTTCTTT. It encodes CASSPLDRPNTEAFF. The entire variable domain, with the rest obtained from reference TRBV18 and TRBJ1-1, is as follows: NAGVMQNPRHLVRRRGQEARLRCSPMKGHSHVYWYRQLPEEGLKFMVYLQKENIIDESGMPKERFSAEFPKEGPSILRIQQVVRGDSAAYFCASSPLDRPNTEAFFGQGTRLTVV.

The rearrangement joins TRBV5-1 to TRBJ2-5; TRBD2 matches at 8 bases. Unmatched junction bases numbered 1, after V lost 0 bases and J lost 0 bases. From germline, CDR1 is SGHRS and CDR2 YFSETQ. This CDR3 spans 15 amino acids. CDR3 nucleotides: TGCGCCAGCAGCTTGGCGGGGGGGTACCAAGAGACCCAGTACTTC. Encoded protein: CASSLAGGYQETQYF.

Here the CDR3 DNA reads TGTGCCAGCAGTTCCCGTGAGGGCAGGGGGGATTATGAGCAGTTCTTC. This gives the protein CASSSREGRGDYEQFF. The chain couples TRBV27 to TRBJ2-1; D might be TRBD1 (7 bases). The V gene's germline CDR1 is MNHEY and CDR2 SMNVEV (reference sequence). The germline V and J ends were trimmed by 4 bases and 8 bases, with 21 bases remaining between them. There are 16 residues in the CDR3.

The chain couples TRBV2 to TRBJ2-3; D remains ambiguous. Looked up from germline, CDR1 is SNHLY and CDR2 is FYNNEI. There are 14 residues in the CDR3. V was cut by 7 bases and J by 4 bases, with 15 bases left in between. The CDR3 region has the DNA TGTGCCAGCAAGGTCGAGATTGGGTCAGATACGCAGTATTTT. This translates into CASKVEIGSDTQYF.

The gene calls are TRBV5-1 and TRBJ2-3, with TRBD1 as a possible D gene (6 bases). This CDR3 spans 15 amino acids. From germline, CDR1 is SGHRS and CDR2 YFSETQ. V was pared by 7 bases and J by 0 bases, with 15 bases between. This CDR3 is CASFTGQHSTDTQYF. The DNA for the CDR3 is TGCGCCAGCTTCACCGGACAGCATAGCACAGATACGCAGTATTTT. The entire variable domain, with the rest obtained from reference TRBV5-1 and TRBJ2-3, is as follows: KAGVTQTPRYLIKTRGQQVTLSCSPISGHRSVSWYQQTPGQGLQFLFEYFSETQRNKGNFPGRFSGRQFSNSRSEMNVSTLELGDSALYLCASFTGQHSTDTQYFGPGTRLTVL.

This chain uses TRBV28 with TRBJ1-2; D might be TRBD1 (6 bases). The CDR3 is made up of 14 amino acids. Per the germline V gene, CDR1 is MDHEN and CDR2 is SYDVKM. V lost 9 bases and J lost 6, with 20 bases in between. CDR3 sequence: CASIVGGNVHGYTF. CDR3 in DNA: TGTGCCAGTATCGTAGGGGGAAACGTCCATGGCTACACCTTC.

V gene TRBV5-1 combines with J gene TRBJ2-2; no clear D. The V gene's germline CDR1 is SGHRS and CDR2 YFSETQ. Trimming left V 1 base short and J 7 bases short, with 14 bases between. This CDR3 has 15 residues. The CDR3 DNA sequence: TGCGCCAGCAGCTTGTTGACACCGACGGACGGGGAGCTGTTTTTT. Encoded protein: CASSLLTPTDGELFF.

V usage is TRBV28 and J usage is TRBJ2-1, with D possibly matching TRBD1 (6 bases). Trimming stripped 0 bases from V and 7 bases from J, with 10 bases between. Looked up from germline, CDR1 is MDHEN and CDR2 is SYDVKM. The CDR3 has 14 amino acids. The CDR3 DNA follows: TGTGCCAGCAGTTTATGGGGACAAAGGAATGAGCAGTTCTTC. Its translation is CASSLWGQRNEQFF.

The J gene is TRBJ2-7, the V gene TRBV13; the D is unclear. This CDR3 contains 14 residues. The germline V and J ends were trimmed by 6 bases and 3 bases, with 15 bases remaining between them. The V gene's germline CDR1 is PRHDT and CDR2 FYEKMQ (reference sequence). The CDR3 loop reads CASSVRSGFYEQYF. In nucleotides, the CDR3 is TGTGCCAGCAGTGTCAGGTCCGGTTTCTACGAGCAGTACTTC. Drawing the rest from reference TRBV13 and TRBJ2-7, the complete variable domain is AAGVIQSPRHLIKEKRETATLKCYPIPRHDTVYWYQQGPGQDPQFLISFYEKMQSDKGSIPDRFSAQQFSDYHSELNMSSLELGDSALYFCASSVRSGFYEQYFGPGTRLTVT.

The genes are TRBV2 and TRBJ1-2; no clear D. This CDR3 region has 12 residues. V was cut by 3 bases and J by 3 bases, with 5 bases left in between. Germline V gene lookup returns CDR1 SNHLY and CDR2 FYNNEI. DNA of the CDR3: TGTGCCAGCAGTGAGTTGGACTATGGCTACACCTTC. Translation gives CASSELDYGYTF.

Only a few counts were recorded for this clone. Other DNA variants within this sample encode the same CDR3. The V call is TRBV19, the J call TRBJ2-3, with no clear D. The CDR3 length is 13 residues. Germline V lookup: CDR1 LNHDA, CDR2 SQIVND (reference sequence). Trimming cost V 5 bases and J 6 bases, with 12 bases left between them. DNA for the CDR3: TGTGCCAGTAGTCCGGTTAGGGCGGATACGCAGTATTTT. It yields the protein CASSPVRADTQYF.

The V and J genes are TRBV12-5 and TRBJ1-2; D not resolved. The CDR3 has 17 residues. Germline lookup yields CDR1 LGHNT and CDR2 FRNRAP. Trimming took off 1 base at V and 5 bases at J, with 20 bases between the two ends. The CDR3 loop reads CASGLGFRADLLYGYTF. The CDR3 DNA sequence: TGTGCTAGTGGTTTGGGTTTTAGGGCAGACTTATTGTATGGCTACACCTTC.